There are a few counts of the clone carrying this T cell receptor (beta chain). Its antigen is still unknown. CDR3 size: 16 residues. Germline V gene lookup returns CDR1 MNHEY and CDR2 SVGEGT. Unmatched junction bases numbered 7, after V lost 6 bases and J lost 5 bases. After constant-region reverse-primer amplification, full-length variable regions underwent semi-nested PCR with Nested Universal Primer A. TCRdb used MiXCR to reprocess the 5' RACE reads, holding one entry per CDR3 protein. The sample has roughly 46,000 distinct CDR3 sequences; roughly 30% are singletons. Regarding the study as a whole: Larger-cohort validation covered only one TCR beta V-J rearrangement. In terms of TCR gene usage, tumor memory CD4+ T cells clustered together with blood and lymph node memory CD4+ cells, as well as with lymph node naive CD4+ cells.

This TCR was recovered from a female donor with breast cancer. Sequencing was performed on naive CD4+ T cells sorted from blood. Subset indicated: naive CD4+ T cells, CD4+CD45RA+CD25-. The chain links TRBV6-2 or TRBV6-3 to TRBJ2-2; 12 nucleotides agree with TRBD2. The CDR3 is CASSPPSGRGTGELFF. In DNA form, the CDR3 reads TGTGCCAGCAGCCCTCCTAGCGGGAGGGGTACCGGGGAGCTGTTTTTT.